This T cell receptor beta chain came from a study of cytomegalovirus exposure and HLA in healthy donors. Findings and caveats of the study: Most subjects' HLA-A and HLA-B alleles were reportedly predicted from TCR beta sequences.

As regards this clone: Its antigen is unidentified.

V lost 4 bases, J lost 0 bases, and 10 bases stayed unmatched. The CDR3 runs to 18 residues. CDR1 and CDR2 from the germline V gene are SGHNT and YYREEE (reference sequence). 13 Jbeta primers and 60 Vbeta primers were used for the PCR. Assay used: immunoSEQ multiplex PCR; TCRdb lists only in-frame clones, some missing. The table shows 100,000 or so clones, with 70% to 80% occurring only once. Among the donors, all were healthy bone marrow donors. The chain is built from TRBV5-4 and TRBJ2-6; 7 bases agree with TRBD1. The sequencing input was PBMCs. The receptor was derived from a woman in her forties in good health and CMV-seropositive. CDR3 amino acids: CASSKGGQPSSGANVLTF. The CDR3 DNA is TGTGCCAGCAGCAAAGGGGGACAGCCATCCTCTGGGGCCAACGTCCTGACTTTC.